This entry describes one TCR beta chain. V lost 4 bases to trimming and J lost 5 bases, with 14 bases between them. The CDR3 covers 14 residues. Germline values: CDR1 SNHLY, CDR2 FYNNEI. In Seattle, patients joined the study during active infection and were tracked longitudinally. The data derive from a study of blood T cell repertoires in COVID-19. Study overall: Samples representing acute and convalescent COVID-19 were sourced from the United States, Italy and Spain. Sample material is recorded as cDNA or gDNA derived from T cells, B-cell-depleted T cells, or PBMCs.

Authors' data handling: Quantification of nucleated cells was approximated via reference gene primer amplification. Produced via immunoSEQ multiplex PCR; TCRdb's table is partial and in-frame only. The DNA gave D and trimming, while V, J and clone size come from that table. The sample yields approximately 170,000 clones, 90% to 95% seen once. The sequence came from a woman in her fifties or sixties with COVID-19, enrolled during active disease. V usage is TRBV2 and J usage is TRBJ1-1, with D possibly matching TRBD1 (5 bases). Source material: peripheral blood. CDR3 protein: CASSADSSGTEAFF. DNA of the CDR3: TGTGCCAGCAGTGCAGACAGTTCTGGTACTGAAGCTTTCTTT.